This T cell receptor (beta chain) was recorded in a study of T-cell reconstitution after alpha-beta-depleted transplantation in children (dated by TCRdb to the mid-2010s). At the level of the whole study: Using TCR repertoire profiling, the study followed T-cell immune reconstitution in a quantitative way in children after TCRalphabeta/CD19-depleted allogeneic hematopoietic cell transplantation. Results the study describes overall, beyond this receptor: Over the following months the frequencies of hyperexpanded clones went down, and after one year T-cell counts and TCRbeta diversity were mostly credited to newly produced T cells. In some patients, the high TCRbeta diversity seen at day 60 was put down to recipient T cells and intrathymic progenitors that had survived conditioning. The apparently early recovery of alphabetaT-cell counts about two months after transplant reportedly depended on only several hundred rapidly expanded clones that came from non-depleted graft cells.

The treatment or condition label here, explained by the study, means: allogeneic hematopoietic cell transplantation with graft depleted of TCRalphabeta T cells and CD19 B cells. The transplant recipients were children given TCRalphabeta/CD19-depleted allogeneic hematopoietic cell grafts. The library was prepared using PCR. Sequencing took place on an Illumina HiSeq 2500. TCR libraries were prepared with molecular barcoding, using unique molecular identifiers to normalize TCRbeta repertoire quantification. Using fastp at Q25 and MiXCR, TCRdb reprocessed the public reads and kept productive beta chains. Under each unique CDR3 protein, matching rows form one entry showing the most common genes and DNA. This sample has 200,000 to 300,000 distinct CDR3 sequences in its table, and 25% of those were observed once. The ten largest clones capture more than 2% of the sample. Comment on this clonotype: Its recognized antigen is unknown. No quality values exist for individual bases; no much larger clone is one base distant.

V loses 3 bases, J loses 7 bases, and the germline ends lie 9 bases apart. CDR1 and CDR2, looked up from the germline V gene, are MDHEN and SYDVKM. The CDR3 starts with the cysteine, ends with the phenylalanine, and has 13 residues. The only DNA kept is the CDR3, 39 bases in frame from the first base. This specimen was PBMCs, taken before TCRalphabeta/CD19-depleted stem cell transplant. The clonotype comes from a girl aged 2 to 10 with Fanconi anemia, due to receive a stem cell transplant. The V and J segments used are TRBV28 and TRBJ1-4, with the D segment identity uncertain. The CDR3 protein is CASSFVGREKLFF. The nucleotide sequence reads as follows: TGTGCCAGCAGTTTCGTCGGACGTGAAAAACTGTTTTTT.